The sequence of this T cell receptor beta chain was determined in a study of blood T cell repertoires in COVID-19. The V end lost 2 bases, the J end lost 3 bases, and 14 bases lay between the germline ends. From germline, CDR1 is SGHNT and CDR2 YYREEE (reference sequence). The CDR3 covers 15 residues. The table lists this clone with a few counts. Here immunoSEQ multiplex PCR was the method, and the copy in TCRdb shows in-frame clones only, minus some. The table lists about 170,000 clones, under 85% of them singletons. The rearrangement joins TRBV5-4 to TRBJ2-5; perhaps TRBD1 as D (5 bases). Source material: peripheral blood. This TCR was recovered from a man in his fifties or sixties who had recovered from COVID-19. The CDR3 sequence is CASSLMTVSEETQYF. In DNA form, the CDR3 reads TGTGCCAGCAGCTTAATGACAGTCTCGGAAGAGACCCAGTACTTC.